The rows below give T cell receptor beta chains drawn from one sample of a study of OX40 agonist ivuxolimab in advanced cancers. This table comes from immunoSEQ multiplex PCR, and its TCRdb copy is limited to in-frame clones, with some not included. The sample gives tens of thousands of clones, around 92% of which show up once; roughly 18% is in the top ten. The sample consisted of CD4+ or CD8+ T cells sorted from blood, taken in a trial of the OX40 agonist ivuxolimab. Receptor source: an adult with an advanced solid tumor such as melanoma, head and neck, liver or kidney cancer. The CDR3 runs from the conserved cysteine through the conserved F or W. D genes are given only for firm matches. Expanded clones get a size class; other rows say once, few or many, or leave the size out.

j_call,d_call,v_call,clone_size,cdr3_aa,cdr3_nt
TRBJ2-2,NA,TRBV4-3,NA,CASSQDSGQAPGELFF,TGCGCCAGCAGCCAAGACTCAGGCCAGGCCCCCGGGGAGCTGTTTTTT
TRBJ2-7,TRBD1,TRBV4-3,NA,CASSPGTGGYEQYF,TGCGCCAGCAGCCCCGGGACAGGAGGATACGAGCAGTACTTC
TRBJ1-5,NA,TRBV7-6,NA,CASSEGLDQPQHF,TGTGCCAGCAGCGAGGGACTCGATCAGCCCCAGCATTTT
TRBJ2-3,NA,TRBV6-6,NA,CASSYPAAYGTDTQYF,TGTGCCAGCAGTTACCCGGCGGCATATGGCACAGATACGCAGTATTTT
TRBJ2-3,TRBD2,TRBV4-3,NA,CASSQDPSGRLDTQYF,TGCGCCAGCAGCCAAGACCCTAGCGGGAGATTAGATACGCAGTATTTT
TRBJ2-7,NA,TRBV4-2,NA,CASSHWGYEQYF,TGTGCCAGCAGCCACTGGGGTTACGAGCAGTACTTC
TRBJ2-7,NA,TRBV21-1,NA,CASSEIETYEQYF,TGTGCCAGCAGCGAAATTGAAACCTACGAGCAGTACTTC
TRBJ2-7,NA,TRBV28,NA,CASSFPGAGYEQYF,TGTGCCAGCAGTTTCCCAGGGGCGGGCTACGAGCAGTACTTC
TRBJ2-1,TRBD2,TRBV19,NA,CASYSGNLDNEQFF,TGTGCCAGCTATAGCGGGAATTTGGACAATGAGCAGTTCTTC
TRBJ2-7,TRBD1,TRBV7-9,NA,CASSTWTGGYEQYF,TGTGCCAGCAGCACCTGGACAGGGGGCTACGAGCAGTACTTC
TRBJ1-3,TRBD1,TRBV19,NA,CASSPGTGKLTGNTIYF,TGTGCCAGTAGTCCAGGGACAGGGAAGTTGACTGGAAACACCATATATTTT
TRBJ2-1,NA,TRBV5-1,NA,CASSLGDRGLADVGQFF,TGCGCCAGCAGCTTGGGAGACAGGGGACTAGCCGACGTCGGTCAGTTCTTC
TRBJ2-7,NA,TRBV21-1,NA,CASSNATDGVSYEQYF,TGTGCCAGCAGCAACGCGACGGACGGGGTATCCTACGAGCAGTACTTC
TRBJ2-7,NA,TRBV27,NA,CASSLLLGPYEQYF,TGTGCCAGCAGTTTACTGTTAGGACCCTACGAGCAGTACTTC
TRBJ2-7,NA,TRBV7-8,NA,CASSFWSSYEQYF,TGTGCCAGCAGCTTCTGGAGCTCCTACGAGCAGTACTTC
TRBJ2-7,NA,TRBV7-6,NA,CASSSTEDLNPWGVYEQYF,TGTGCCAGCAGCTCGACAGAGGACCTTAACCCGTGGGGGGTCTACGAGCAGTACTTC
TRBJ1-1,TRBD1,TRBV28,NA,CASRGTADTEAFF,TGTGCCAGCAGGGGGACAGCAGACACTGAAGCTTTCTTT
TRBJ2-1,TRBD2,TRBV29-1,NA,CSVEEGTSYYNEQFF,TGCAGCGTTGAAGAGGGGACTAGCTACTACAATGAGCAGTTCTTC
TRBJ2-7,NA,TRBV5-1,NA,CASSWGGIDYEQYF,TGCGCCAGCAGCTGGGGCGGGATCGACTACGAGCAGTACTTC
TRBJ2-5,NA,TRBV7-6,NA,CASSLGRGSQETQYF,TGTGCCAGCAGCTTAGGAAGGGGGTCGCAAGAGACCCAGTACTTC
TRBJ2-6,NA,TRBV6-1,once,CASSEWAFSGANVLTF,TGTGCCAGCAGTGAATGGGCGTTCTCTGGGGCCAACGTCCTGACTTTC
TRBJ2-1,NA,TRBV21-1,once,CASSAKNSGTGIDEQFF,TGTGCCAGCAGCGCAAAAAACTCCGGGACAGGGATCGATGAGCAGTTCTTC
TRBJ2-1,NA,TRBV14,once,CASSLFRGAANEQFF,TGTGCCAGCAGCCTGTTCAGGGGGGCCGCGAATGAGCAGTTCTTC
TRBJ2-5,TRBD2,TRBV5-1,NA,CASSFPLAGGSERVTQYF,TGCGCCAGCAGCTTCCCCCTAGCGGGAGGGTCGGAGAGAGTGACCCAGTACTTC
TRBJ2-7,TRBD2,TRBV9,NA,CASSKGTSGLNEQYF,TGTGCCAGCAGCAAGGGGACTAGCGGGTTAAACGAGCAGTACTTC
TRBJ2-1,TRBD2,TRBV10-3,NA,CAISPTSGINEQFF,TGTGCCATCAGCCCTACTAGCGGGATTAATGAGCAGTTCTTC
TRBJ1-3,NA,TRBV19,NA,CASSLGNTIYF,TGTGCCAGTAGTCTTGGAAACACCATATATTTT
TRBJ2-7,TRBD2,TRBV7-2,NA,CASSLALGLAGSSYEQYF,TGTGCCAGCAGCTTAGCGTTGGGACTAGCGGGGAGCTCCTACGAGCAGTACTTC
TRBJ2-7,NA,TRBV21-1,NA,CASSQAQTTGGECDEQYF,TGTGCCAGCAGCCAGGCCCAGACGACAGGGGGCGAATGCGACGAGCAGTACTTC
TRBJ1-2,TRBD1,TRBV19,once,CASTGGVFYGYTF,TGTGCCAGTACAGGGGGCGTCTTTTACGGCTACACCTTC